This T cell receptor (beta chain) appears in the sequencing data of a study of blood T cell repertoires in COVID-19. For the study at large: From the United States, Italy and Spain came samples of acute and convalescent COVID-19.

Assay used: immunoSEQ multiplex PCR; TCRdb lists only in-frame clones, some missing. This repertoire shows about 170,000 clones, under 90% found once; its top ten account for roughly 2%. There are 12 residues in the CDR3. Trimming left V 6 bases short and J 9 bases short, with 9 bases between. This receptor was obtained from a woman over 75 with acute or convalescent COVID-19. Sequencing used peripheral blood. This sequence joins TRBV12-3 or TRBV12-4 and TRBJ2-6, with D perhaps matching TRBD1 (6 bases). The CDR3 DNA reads TGTGCCAGCAGGGACAGCCGCAACGTCCTGACTTTC. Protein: CASRDSRNVLTF.